What follows are 6 T cell receptor beta chains derived from one specimen sequenced in a study of T cell responses to AZD1222 COVID-19 vaccine. Sequenced by immunoSEQ multiplex PCR; TCRdb stores in-frame clones only, minus some. The profile covers roughly 93,000 clones, with approximately 87% appearing a single time and under 30% taken by the ten largest. Material: peripheral blood, obtained on day 0 of AZD1222 vaccination. The receptors stem from an adult in good health.

This clone was seen more than once but under ten times. The chain joins TRBV28 to TRBJ1-6; no definite D call. Germline V gene lookup returns CDR1 MDHEN and CDR2 SYDVKM. V lost 5 bases to trimming and J lost 2 bases, with 13 bases between them. The CDR3 loop spans 16 amino acids. CDR3 in amino acids: CASSPEKITYNSPLHF. The CDR3 DNA reads as TGTGCCAGCAGTCCCGAGAAGATTACCTATAATTCACCCCTCCACTTT. Full variable domain (missing parts from reference TRBV28 and TRBJ1-6): DVKVTQSSRYLVKRTGEKVFLECVQDMDHENMFWYRQDPGLGLRLIYFSYDVKMKEKGDIPEGYSVSREKKERFSLILESASTNQTSMYLCASSPEKITYNSPLHFGNGTRLTVT.

This rearrangement joins TRBV7-2 to TRBJ1-5, with D perhaps matching TRBD1 (6 bases). The CDR3 runs 15 residues. Trimming took off 1 base at V and 6 bases at J, with 13 bases between the two ends. Germline assignment: CDR1 SGHTA and CDR2 FQGNSA. The CDR3 DNA follows: TGTGCCAGCAGCTTAGTTTCAGGGGCACTTCAGCCCCAGCATTTT. This gives the protein CASSLVSGALQPQHF.

The chain links TRBV25-1 to TRBJ2-5, with TRBD2 matching 11 bases. Germline assignment: CDR1 MGHDK and CDR2 SYGVNS. The length of the CDR3 is 14 residues. V dropped 3 bases and J dropped 7; count of bases not matched to a gene: 4. The CDR3 DNA follows: TGTGCCAGCAGTGATTCCCTAGCGGGAGGGACCCAGTACTTC. Encoded protein: CASSDSLAGGTQYF.

This clone has a handful of counts. The chain is built from TRBV28 and TRBJ2-1; 12 nucleotides line up with TRBD2. The CDR3 length is 16 residues. The V gene's germline CDR1 is MDHEN and CDR2 SYDVKM. The V gene end was trimmed by 6 bases and the J gene end by 0 bases; junction bases not matched to a gene: 3. The CDR3 region is CASRPSGRASYNEQFF. In DNA, the CDR3 is TGTGCCAGCAGGCCTAGCGGGAGGGCCTCCTACAATGAGCAGTTCTTC.

The chain uses TRBV7-3 and TRBJ2-1; 7 bases are a match to TRBD1. V lost 5 bases and J lost 2; bases outside the gene matches: 3. The germline V gene encodes CDR1 SGHTA and CDR2 FQGTGA. The CDR3 contains 14 residues. CDR3 sequence reads: CASSPGQTYNEQFF. The CDR3 bases are TGTGCCAGCAGCCCGGGACAGACCTACAATGAGCAGTTCTTC.

A few counts support this clone. This rearrangement joins TRBV10-3 to TRBJ1-4, with TRBD1 as a possible D gene (6 bases). V dropped 6 bases and J dropped 7 bases, with 12 bases sitting between them. The germline CDR1 and CDR2 sequences are ENHRY and SYGVKD. CDR3 length: 13 amino acids. This chain's CDR3 is CAIREGVGEKLFF. Written as DNA, the CDR3 is TGTGCCATCAGGGAGGGGGTCGGTGAAAAACTGTTTTTT.